The 6 T cell receptor beta chains listed next were all sequenced from one sample in a study of response to subunit inactivated influenza vaccine. Via MiXCR, TCRdb re-called the RT-PCR reads, giving one row per CDR3 protein. The profile shows 400,000 to 550,000 distinct CDR3 sequences, less than 30% of them singletons. Source: CD4+ T cells sorted from PBMCs, taken roughly 5 days after vaccination. These receptors were collected from a man between 45 and 60 years old who received an inactivated influenza vaccine.

There are a few counts of this clonotype. The rearrangement links TRBV12-3 or TRBV12-4 to TRBJ2-7; D uncertain. This CDR3 comprises 11 residues. V was trimmed by 7 bases and J by 3 bases, leaving 7 bases between them. CDR3: CASTKDYEQYF. Here the CDR3 DNA reads TGTGCCAGCACCAAGGACTACGAGCAGTACTTC.

In this sample, this clonotype turned up many times. The V gene is TRBV20-1, the J gene TRBJ1-4, with a weak D call TRBD1 (5 bases). The CDR3 length is 16 residues. Trimming left V 1 base short and J 4 bases short, with 16 bases between. In germline, CDR1 is DFQATT, CDR2 SNEGSKA (reference sequence). The CDR3 DNA is TGCAGTGCTAGAGTCGCAAAGGGACTGTTTAATGAAAAACTGTTTTTT. Protein product: CSARVAKGLFNEKLFF.

The chain couples TRBV5-1 to TRBJ2-7; D may be TRBD1 (6 bases). Germline CDR1 SGHRS, CDR2 YFSETQ. The CDR3 has 14 residues. V dropped 0 bases and J dropped 5 bases, with 12 bases sitting between them. Written as DNA, the CDR3 is TGCGCCAGCAGCTTGGACAGGGATGGTGACGAGCAGTACTTC. Translated: CASSLDRDGDEQYF.

The table lists this clonotype with a few counts. This chain joins TRBV12-3 or TRBV12-4 and TRBJ1-5; maybe TRBD1 (5 bases). The CDR3 has 15 residues. V lost 5 bases, J lost 6 bases, and 17 bases lay in between. The chain's CDR3 is CASSPTQGGTQPQHF. DNA for the CDR3: TGTGCCAGCAGTCCTACTCAGGGAGGTACTCAGCCCCAGCATTTT.

V is TRBV7-2 and J is TRBJ2-3, with D perhaps matching TRBD2 (5 bases). The CDR3 spans 15 residues. Trimming shortened V by 4 bases and J by 3 bases, and 14 bases separated the two germline ends. Germline CDR1 SGHTA, CDR2 FQGNSA. The DNA for the CDR3 is TGTGCCAGCAGCTCCGCGGGCCACTGGACAGATACGCAGTATTTT. This sequence encodes CASSSAGHWTDTQYF. The full variable domain, in which reference TRBV7-2 and TRBJ2-3 provide the parts outside the CDR3, is GAGVSQSPSNKVTEKGKDVELRCDPISGHTALYWYRQSLGQGLEFLIYFQGNSAPDKSGLPSDRFSAERTGGSVSTLTIQRTQQEDSAVYLCASSSAGHWTDTQYFGPGTRLTVL.

This clonotype turned up a few times. V is TRBV10-3 and J is TRBJ2-5; D may be TRBD2 (7 bases). CDR3 size: 12 residues. V was cut by 9 bases and J by 2 bases, with 10 bases left in between. The V gene's germline CDR1 is ENHRY and CDR2 SYGVKD. In DNA form, the CDR3 reads TGTGCCATTCGGGGGGCGCAAGAGACCCAGTACTTC. It encodes CAIRGAQETQYF.